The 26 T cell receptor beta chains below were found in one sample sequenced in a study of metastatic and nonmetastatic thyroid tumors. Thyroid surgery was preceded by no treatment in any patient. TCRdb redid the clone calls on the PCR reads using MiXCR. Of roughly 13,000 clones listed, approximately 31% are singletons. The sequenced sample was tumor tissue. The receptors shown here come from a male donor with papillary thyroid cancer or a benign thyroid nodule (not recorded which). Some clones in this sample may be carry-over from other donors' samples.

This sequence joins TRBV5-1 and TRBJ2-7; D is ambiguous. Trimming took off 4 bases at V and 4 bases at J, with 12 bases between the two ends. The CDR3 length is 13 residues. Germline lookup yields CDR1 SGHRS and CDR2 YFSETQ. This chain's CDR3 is CASSKDPPYEQYF. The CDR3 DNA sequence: TGCGCCAGCAGCAAGGACCCGCCGTACGAGCAGTACTTC.

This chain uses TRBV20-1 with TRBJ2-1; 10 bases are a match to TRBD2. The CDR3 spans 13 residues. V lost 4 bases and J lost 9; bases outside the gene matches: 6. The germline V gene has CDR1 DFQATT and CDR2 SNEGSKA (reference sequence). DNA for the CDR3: TGCAGTGCTATAGCGGGGGGATATAGTGAGCAGTTCTTC. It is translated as CSAIAGGYSEQFF.

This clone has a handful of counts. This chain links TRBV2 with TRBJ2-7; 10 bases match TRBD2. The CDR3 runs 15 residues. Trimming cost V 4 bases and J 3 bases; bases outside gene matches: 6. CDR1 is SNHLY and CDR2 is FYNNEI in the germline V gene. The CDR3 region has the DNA TGTGCCAGCAGTGGGGGTAGCGGGAGGATCTACGAGCAGTACTTC. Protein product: CASSGGSGRIYEQYF. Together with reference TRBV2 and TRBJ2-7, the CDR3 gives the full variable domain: EPEVTQTPSHQVTQMGQEVILRCVPISNHLYFYWYRQILGQKVEFLVSFYNNEISEKSEIFDDQFSVERPDGSNFTLKIRSTKLEDSAMYFCASSGGSGRIYEQYFGPGTRLTVT.

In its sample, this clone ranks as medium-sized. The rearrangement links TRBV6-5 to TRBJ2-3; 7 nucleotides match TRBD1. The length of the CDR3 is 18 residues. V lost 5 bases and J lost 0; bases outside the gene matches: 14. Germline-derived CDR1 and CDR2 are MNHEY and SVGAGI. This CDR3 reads CASSRDRVEVISTDTQYF. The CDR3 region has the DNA TGTGCCAGCAGTCGTGACAGGGTGGAGGTGATAAGCACAGATACGCAGTATTTT.

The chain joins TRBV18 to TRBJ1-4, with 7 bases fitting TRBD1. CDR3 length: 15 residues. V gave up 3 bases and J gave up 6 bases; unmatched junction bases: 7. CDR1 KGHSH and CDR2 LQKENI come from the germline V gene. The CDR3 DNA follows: TGTGCCAGCTCACCCCGACAGGGTCAGGATGAAAAACTGTTTTTT. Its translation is CASSPRQGQDEKLFF.

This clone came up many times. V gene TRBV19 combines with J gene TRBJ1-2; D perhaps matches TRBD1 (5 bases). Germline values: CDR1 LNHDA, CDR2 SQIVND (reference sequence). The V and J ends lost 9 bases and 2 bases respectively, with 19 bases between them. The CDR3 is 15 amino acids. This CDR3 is CASGQGSTFNYGYTF. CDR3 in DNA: TGTGCCAGCGGTCAGGGTTCTACCTTCAACTATGGCTACACCTTC.

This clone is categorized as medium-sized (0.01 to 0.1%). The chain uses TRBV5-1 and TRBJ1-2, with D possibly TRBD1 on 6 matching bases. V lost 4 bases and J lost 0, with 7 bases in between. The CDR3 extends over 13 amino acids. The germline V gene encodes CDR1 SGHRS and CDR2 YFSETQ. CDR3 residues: CASSRDTNYGYTF. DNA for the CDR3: TGCGCCAGCAGCCGGGACACTAACTATGGCTACACCTTC.

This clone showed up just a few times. The CDR3 reads CASSPFLGEQYF. The CDR3 coding sequence is TGTGCCAGCAGCCCCTTTTTAGGGGAGCAGTACTTC. The chain carries TRBV7-2 and TRBJ2-7; D ambiguous. The V end was cut by 5 bases, the J end by 7 bases, with 12 bases between. The CDR3 length is 12 residues. Germline V gene lookup returns CDR1 SGHTA and CDR2 FQGNSA.

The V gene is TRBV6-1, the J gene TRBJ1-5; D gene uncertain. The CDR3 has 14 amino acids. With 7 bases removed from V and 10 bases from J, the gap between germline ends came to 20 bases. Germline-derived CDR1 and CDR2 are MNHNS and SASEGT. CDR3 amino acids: CASNLTRARDPQHF. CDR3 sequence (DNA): TGTGCCAGCAACCTCACACGGGCTCGGGATCCCCAGCATTTT.

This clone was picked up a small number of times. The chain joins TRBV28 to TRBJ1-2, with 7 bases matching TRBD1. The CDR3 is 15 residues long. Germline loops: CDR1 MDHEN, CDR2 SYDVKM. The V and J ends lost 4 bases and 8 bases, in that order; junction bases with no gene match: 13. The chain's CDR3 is CASSSPQGGSEGYTF. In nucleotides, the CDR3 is TGTGCCAGCAGTTCCCCCCAAGGGGGCTCGGAGGGCTACACCTTC.

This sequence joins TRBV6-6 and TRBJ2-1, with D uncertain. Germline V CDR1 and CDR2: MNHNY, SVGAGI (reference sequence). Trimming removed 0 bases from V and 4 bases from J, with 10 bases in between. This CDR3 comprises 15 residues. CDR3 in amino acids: CASSYSIGDYNEQFF. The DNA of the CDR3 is TGTGCCAGCAGTTACTCGATCGGAGATTACAATGAGCAGTTCTTC.

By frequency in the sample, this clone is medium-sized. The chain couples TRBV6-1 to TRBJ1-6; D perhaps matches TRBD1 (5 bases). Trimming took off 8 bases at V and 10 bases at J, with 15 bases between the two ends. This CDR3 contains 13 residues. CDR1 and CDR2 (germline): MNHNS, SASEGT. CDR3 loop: CASGRGKESPLHF. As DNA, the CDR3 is TGTGCCAGCGGCCGGGGCAAAGAATCACCCCTCCACTTT.

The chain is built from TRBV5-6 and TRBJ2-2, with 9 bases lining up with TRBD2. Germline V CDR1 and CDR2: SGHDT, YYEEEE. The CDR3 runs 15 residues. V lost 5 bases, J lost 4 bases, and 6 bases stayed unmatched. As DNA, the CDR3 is TGTGCCAGCAGGGTAGCGGGAGCGGTCACCGGGGAGCTGTTTTTT. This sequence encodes CASRVAGAVTGELFF. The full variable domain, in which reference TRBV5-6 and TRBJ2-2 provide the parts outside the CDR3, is DAGVTQSPTHLIKTRGQQVTLRCSPKSGHDTVSWYQQALGQGPQFIFQYYEEEERQRGNFPDRFSGHQFPNYSSELNVNALLLGDSALYLCASRVAGAVTGELFFGEGSRLTVL.

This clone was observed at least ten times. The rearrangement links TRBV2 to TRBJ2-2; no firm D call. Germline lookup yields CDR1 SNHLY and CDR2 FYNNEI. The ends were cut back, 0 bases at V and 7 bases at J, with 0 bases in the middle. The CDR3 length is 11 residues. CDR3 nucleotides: TGTGCCAGCAGTGAAGCCGGGGAGCTGTTTTTT. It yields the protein CASSEAGELFF.

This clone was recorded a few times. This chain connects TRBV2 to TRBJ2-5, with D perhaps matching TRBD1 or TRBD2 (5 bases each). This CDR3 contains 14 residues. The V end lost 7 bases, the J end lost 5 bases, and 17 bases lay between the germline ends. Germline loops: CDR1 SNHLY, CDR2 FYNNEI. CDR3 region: CASILRGLGETQYF. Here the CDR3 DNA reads TGTGCCAGCATCCTGAGGGGTCTAGGGGAGACCCAGTACTTC.

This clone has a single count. CDR3 bases: TGTGCCTGGGAAACATATGGACTAGAACGTCACGAGCAGTACTTC. It encodes CAWETYGLERHEQYF. The chain couples TRBV30 to TRBJ2-7, with 7 bases identical to TRBD2. V trimming: 5 bases; J trimming: 5 bases; junction bases outside the gene matches: 15. There are 15 residues in the CDR3. Germline V gives CDR1 GTSNPN, CDR2 SVGIG (reference sequence).

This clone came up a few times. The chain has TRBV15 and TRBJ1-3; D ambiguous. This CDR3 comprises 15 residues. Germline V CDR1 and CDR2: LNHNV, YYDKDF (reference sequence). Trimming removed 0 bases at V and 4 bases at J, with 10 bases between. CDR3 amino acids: CATSRDRVTGNTIYF. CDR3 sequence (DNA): TGTGCCACCAGCAGAGATCGGGTAACGGGAAACACCATATATTTT.

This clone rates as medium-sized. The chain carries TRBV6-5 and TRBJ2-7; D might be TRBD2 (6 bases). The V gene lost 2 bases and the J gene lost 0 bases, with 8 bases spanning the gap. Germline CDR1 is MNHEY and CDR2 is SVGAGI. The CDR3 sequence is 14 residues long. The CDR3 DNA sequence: TGTGCCAGCAGTTACCAGGGACTCTCCTACGAGCAGTACTTC. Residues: CASSYQGLSYEQYF.

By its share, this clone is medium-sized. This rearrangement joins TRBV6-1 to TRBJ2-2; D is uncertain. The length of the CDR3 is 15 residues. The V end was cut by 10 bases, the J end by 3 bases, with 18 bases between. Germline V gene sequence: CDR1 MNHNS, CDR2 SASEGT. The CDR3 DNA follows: TGTGCCACATTCCCCGCGCGAGTAGACACCGGGGAGCTGTTTTTT. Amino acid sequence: CATFPARVDTGELFF.

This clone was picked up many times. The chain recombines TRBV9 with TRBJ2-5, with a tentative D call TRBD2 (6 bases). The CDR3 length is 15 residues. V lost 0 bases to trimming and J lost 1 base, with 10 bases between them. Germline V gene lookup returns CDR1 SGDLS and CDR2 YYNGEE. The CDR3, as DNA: TGTGCCAGCAGCGTAGCGGGGGATGGCCAAGAGACCCAGTACTTC. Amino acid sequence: CASSVAGDGQETQYF.

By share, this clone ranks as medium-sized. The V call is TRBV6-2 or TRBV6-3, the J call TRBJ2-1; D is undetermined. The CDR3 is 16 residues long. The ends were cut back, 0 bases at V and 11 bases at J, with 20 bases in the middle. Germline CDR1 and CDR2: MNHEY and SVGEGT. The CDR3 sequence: CASSYSTGYVTIQQFF. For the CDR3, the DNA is TGTGCCAGCAGTTACTCGACTGGCTACGTTACAATTCAGCAGTTCTTC.

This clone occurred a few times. The CDR3 DNA reads TGCAGTGCTAAAAAGACAGTGGACGAGCAGTACTTC. This translates into CSAKKTVDEQYF. This chain joins TRBV20-1 and TRBJ2-7; the D gene is possibly TRBD1 (5 bases). CDR1 DFQATT and CDR2 SNEGSKA come from the germline V gene (reference sequence). The CDR3 consists of 12 residues. V was clipped by 4 bases and J by 5 bases, with 12 bases between them.

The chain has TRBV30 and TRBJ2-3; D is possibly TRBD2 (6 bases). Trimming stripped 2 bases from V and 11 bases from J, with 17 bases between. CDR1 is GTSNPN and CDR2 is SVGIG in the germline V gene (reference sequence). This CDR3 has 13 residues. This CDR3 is CAWSCLAGGMQYF. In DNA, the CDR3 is TGTGCCTGGAGTTGCCTAGCTGGAGGGATGCAGTATTTT.

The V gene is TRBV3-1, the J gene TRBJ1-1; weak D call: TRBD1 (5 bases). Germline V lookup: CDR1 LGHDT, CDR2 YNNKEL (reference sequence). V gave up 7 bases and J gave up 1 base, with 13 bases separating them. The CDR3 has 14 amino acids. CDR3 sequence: CASMPTDRNTEAFF. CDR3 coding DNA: TGTGCCAGCATGCCGACAGATCGGAACACTGAAGCTTTCTTT.

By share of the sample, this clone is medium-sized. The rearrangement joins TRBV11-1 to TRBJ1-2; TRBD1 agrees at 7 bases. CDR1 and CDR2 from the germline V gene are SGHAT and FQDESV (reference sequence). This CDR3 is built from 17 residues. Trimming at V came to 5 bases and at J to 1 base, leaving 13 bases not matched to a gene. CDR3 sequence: CASSDPRDRKNNYGYTF. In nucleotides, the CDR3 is TGTGCCAGCAGCGACCCCCGGGACAGAAAAAATAACTATGGCTACACCTTC.

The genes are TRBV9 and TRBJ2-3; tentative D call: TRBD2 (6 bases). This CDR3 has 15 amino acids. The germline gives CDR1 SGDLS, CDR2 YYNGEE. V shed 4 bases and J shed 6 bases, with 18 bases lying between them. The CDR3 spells CASSPFFGGWDTQYF. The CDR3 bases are TGTGCCAGCAGCCCCTTTTTCGGGGGTTGGGATACGCAGTATTTT. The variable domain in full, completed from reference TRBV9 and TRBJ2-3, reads DSGVTQTPKHLITATGQRVTLRCSPRSGDLSVYWYQQSLDQGLQFLIQYYNGEERAKGNILERFSAQQFPDLHSELNLSSLELGDSALYFCASSPFFGGWDTQYFGPGTRLTVL.